The next 28 T cell receptor beta chains were all read from a single sample in a study of cytomegalovirus exposure and HLA in healthy donors. A multiplex PCR was run with 60 Vbeta primers and 13 Jbeta primers. Libraries were prepared by immunoSEQ multiplex PCR; TCRdb keeps only in-frame clonotypes and omits some of them. Its clone listing holds approximately 110,000 clones. Specimen: PBMCs. Receptors were obtained from a man aged 50 to 59 in good health and CMV-seronegative.

V usage is TRBV6-1 and J usage is TRBJ1-3, with D maybe TRBD1 (6 bases). The V gene's germline CDR1 is MNHNS and CDR2 SASEGT. The length of the CDR3 is 14 residues. The V end lost 5 bases, the J end lost 1 base, and 9 bases lay between the germline ends. The CDR3 sequence: CASSFRGSGNTIYF. CDR3 bases: TGTGCCAGCAGTTTCAGGGGATCTGGAAACACCATATATTTT.

J is TRBJ1-4 and V is TRBV6-6; a possible D gene is TRBD1 (5 bases). Germline CDR1 is MNHNY and CDR2 is SVGAGI (reference sequence). V lost 6 bases to trimming and J lost 5 bases, with 13 bases between them. The CDR3 length is 14 residues. The CDR3 region has the DNA TGTGCCAGCAGCCCGACAGAGAAGAATGAAAAACTGTTTTTT. It specifies CASSPTEKNEKLFF.

The chain carries TRBV5-1 and TRBJ1-1; D might be TRBD1 (6 bases). V gave up 4 bases and J gave up 4 bases, with 14 bases separating them. Looked up from germline, CDR1 is SGHRS and CDR2 is YFSETQ. The CDR3 loop spans 14 amino acids. CDR3 DNA: TGCGCCAGCAGCCGTGGCAGGGGAATCACTGAAGCTTTCTTT. This gives the protein CASSRGRGITEAFF.

The rearrangement uses TRBV29-1 and TRBJ1-1, with D uncertain. The CDR3 spans 12 residues. The germline CDR1 and CDR2 sequences are SQVTM and ANQGSEA. V was clipped by 5 bases and J by 4 bases, with 11 bases between them. CDR3 protein: CSVNPRSTEAFF. The CDR3 region has the DNA TGCAGCGTTAACCCTAGGAGCACTGAAGCTTTCTTT.

This chain links TRBV30 with TRBJ2-3; D may be TRBD1 (6 bases). The CDR3 totals 13 residues. Germline V lookup: CDR1 GTSNPN, CDR2 SVGIG (reference sequence). V dropped 2 bases and J dropped 0 bases, with 6 bases sitting between them. CDR3 DNA sequence: TGTGCCTGGAGTAGGGGGAGCACAGATACGCAGTATTTT. It is translated as CAWSRGSTDTQYF.

The V call is TRBV7-2, the J call TRBJ2-3, with 7 bases lining up with TRBD2. Germline V lookup: CDR1 SGHTA, CDR2 FQGNSA. The V and J ends lost 3 bases and 11 bases, in that order; junction bases with no gene match: 5. The CDR3 runs to 12 residues. Here the CDR3 DNA reads TGTGCCAGCAGCTTCAGGGAGGGTGGGCAGTATTTT. Translated, it gives CASSFREGGQYF.

The rearrangement joins TRBV2 to TRBJ2-5, with 13 bases fitting TRBD2. The J call may be incorrect, as the DNA end agrees better with TRBJ2-7. Germline V lookup: CDR1 SNHLY, CDR2 FYNNEI. CDR3 size: 16 residues. The CDR3 region is CASGVAGLAGYYEQYF. The CDR3 DNA reads as TGTGCCAGCGGAGTTGCGGGACTAGCGGGATACTACGAGCAGTACTTC.

The rearrangement uses TRBV6-5 and TRBJ2-7; 8 bases are shared with TRBD2. CDR1 and CDR2 from the germline V gene are MNHEY and SVGAGI. The CDR3 totals 15 residues. V lost 0 bases and J lost 6; bases outside the gene matches: 7. This chain's CDR3 is CASSYSAGGGVEQYF. CDR3 bases: TGTGCCAGCAGTTACTCGGCGGGAGGCGGGGTCGAGCAGTACTTC.

This chain uses TRBV21-1 with TRBJ1-1; TRBD1, as called in the table, went unchecked against the DNA. TRBV21-1 is a pseudogene segment. The CDR3 consists of 13 residues. The CDR3 coding sequence is TGTGCCAGCACCCCAGACAAGAACACTGAAGCTTTCTTT. It yields the protein CASTPDKNTEAFF.

This chain joins TRBV10-3 and TRBJ2-5; D uncertain. CDR1 is ENHRY, CDR2 SYGVKD, per germline. This CDR3 is built from 13 residues. Trimming removed 3 bases at V and 0 bases at J, with 5 bases between. CDR3 sequence (DNA): TGTGCCATCAGTGACAGGAACCAAGAGACCCAGTACTTC. Its protein product is CAISDRNQETQYF.

This chain links TRBV6-1 with TRBJ1-2, with a weak D call TRBD1 (6 bases). Germline V gene sequence: CDR1 MNHNS, CDR2 SASEGT. V dropped 7 bases and J dropped 5 bases, with 17 bases sitting between them. The CDR3 is made up of 14 amino acids. The CDR3 coding sequence is TGTGCCAGCACCGAACGGCAGGGGATTTATGGCTACACCTTC. This gives the protein CASTERQGIYGYTF.

V and J are TRBV5-6 and TRBJ1-2, with unresolved D. V was shortened by 0 bases and J by 4 bases, with 7 bases between the two germline ends. The CDR3 is made up of 13 amino acids. Germline lookup yields CDR1 SGHDT and CDR2 YYEEEE. CDR3 nucleotides: TGTGCCAGCAGCTTGGAACAGATCTATGGCTACACCTTC. Protein: CASSLEQIYGYTF. Supplemented by reference TRBV5-6 and TRBJ1-2, the full variable domain reads DAGVTQSPTHLIKTRGQQVTLRCSPKSGHDTVSWYQQALGQGPQFIFQYYEEEERQRGNFPDRFSGHQFPNYSSELNVNALLLGDSALYLCASSLEQIYGYTFGSGTRLTVV.

V gene TRBV7-9 combines with J gene TRBJ1-2; no reliable D call. Germline loops: CDR1 SEHNR, CDR2 FQNEAQ (reference sequence). Trimming pared 1 base from V and 5 bases from J, leaving 11 bases between. This CDR3 contains 14 residues. The CDR3 protein is CASSLDRSTYGYTF. Here the CDR3 DNA reads TGTGCCAGCAGCTTAGACCGGAGTACGTATGGCTACACCTTC.

The chain joins TRBV5-1 to TRBJ2-7, with D maybe TRBD2 (6 bases). Germline CDR1 SGHRS, CDR2 YFSETQ. The ends were cut back, 0 bases at V and 0 bases at J, with 10 bases in the middle. The CDR3 covers 15 residues. The CDR3 loop is CASSLEAGFSYEQYF. DNA for the CDR3: TGCGCCAGCAGCTTGGAGGCGGGGTTCTCCTACGAGCAGTACTTC.

This chain connects TRBV4-3 to TRBJ1-1; 9 bases are a match to TRBD1. Unmatched junction bases numbered 5, after V lost 2 bases and J lost 4 bases. This CDR3 has 15 residues. Per germline, CDR1 LGHNA and CDR2 YSLEER. CDR3 in amino acids: CASSQLDRGGTEAFF. The CDR3 coding sequence is TGCGCCAGCAGCCAACTGGACAGGGGTGGCACTGAAGCTTTCTTT.

The chain combines TRBV4-2 with TRBJ2-3, with 8 nucleotides matching TRBD1. Germline CDR1 reads LGHNA; CDR2 reads YNFKEQ. The CDR3 has 17 amino acids. The trim removed 0 bases at V and 4 bases at J, leaving 9 bases unmatched. The chain's CDR3 is CASSQDRDRTSPDTQYF. Written as DNA, the CDR3 is TGTGCCAGCAGCCAAGATAGGGACAGGACCAGTCCAGATACGCAGTATTTT.

The chain uses TRBV4-3 and TRBJ2-6; D unclear. Germline V gives CDR1 LGHNA, CDR2 YSLEER. This CDR3 contains 16 residues. Deletions cut 0 bases from V and 2 bases from J, with 8 bases between. For the CDR3, the DNA is TGCGCCAGCAGCCAAGATTTCGGTGCTGGGGCCAACGTCCTGACTTTC. Translating gives CASSQDFGAGANVLTF.

This chain uses TRBV5-4 with TRBJ2-1; the D is unclear. V was pared by 1 base and J by 0 bases, with 8 bases between. This CDR3 is 15 amino acids long. Per the germline V gene, CDR1 is SGHNT and CDR2 is YYREEE (reference sequence). CDR3: CASSLKRNSYNEQFF. As DNA, the CDR3 is TGTGCCAGCAGCTTGAAGAGGAACTCCTACAATGAGCAGTTCTTC.

The rearrangement links TRBV11-2 to TRBJ2-1, with D maybe TRBD1 (6 bases). Trimming pared 4 bases from V and 1 base from J, leaving 14 bases between. CDR1 and CDR2 from the germline V gene are SGHAT and FQNNGV. The CDR3 covers 16 residues. The CDR3 DNA reads as TGTGCCAGCAGCTCGCAGACACAGGGATCCTACAATGAGCAGTTCTTC. Translated: CASSSQTQGSYNEQFF.

The CDR3 loop reads CASSPWTGEQPQHF. CDR3 sequence (DNA): TGTGCCAGCTCACCTTGGACAGGGGAACAGCCCCAGCATTTT. V and J are TRBV18 and TRBJ1-5; 9 bases align to TRBD1. This CDR3 has 14 amino acids. Germline V lookup: CDR1 KGHSH, CDR2 LQKENI. After removal of 3 bases from V and 7 bases from J, the junction contained 4 bases not matched to a gene.

The chain joins TRBV18 to TRBJ1-1, with 10 bases lining up with TRBD1. Germline V gene lookup returns CDR1 KGHSH and CDR2 LQKENI. Trimming took 0 bases from V and 7 from J; bases not matched to a gene: 11. CDR3 length: 17 residues. The CDR3 coding sequence is TGTGCCAGCTCACCACCGACGACAGGGGGCTTGAGAAGTGAAGCTTTCTTT. Its translation: CASSPPTTGGLRSEAFF.

In DNA, the CDR3 is TGTGCCAGCAGTGACTGGAGGATTCCTACCACTGAAGCTTTCTTT. This translates into CASSDWRIPTTEAFF. This sequence joins TRBV6-1 and TRBJ1-1; D remains unclear. CDR3 size: 15 residues. The germline V gene has CDR1 MNHNS and CDR2 SASEGT. V lost 3 bases and J lost 4, with 15 bases in between.

The chain has TRBV4-2 and TRBJ1-3; tentatively, D is TRBD1 (5 bases). Trimming took off 7 bases at V and 0 bases at J, with 19 bases between the two ends. CDR1 is LGHNA and CDR2 is YNFKEQ in the germline V gene. This CDR3 has 17 residues. The CDR3, as DNA: TGTGCCAGCAACCCGGGGGTGTGGCACCCCTCTGGAAACACCATATATTTT. Translated, it gives CASNPGVWHPSGNTIYF.

CDR3 DNA sequence: TGTGCCAGCAGCTCCGGTTTAGAGACCCAGTACTTC. This gives the protein CASSSGLETQYF. This chain uses TRBV7-8 with TRBJ2-5; D remains unclear. CDR3 size: 12 residues. Germline loops: CDR1 SGHVS, CDR2 FQNEAQ. The V gene lost 4 bases and the J gene lost 4 bases, with 7 bases spanning the gap. The full variable domain, completed using reference TRBV7-8 and TRBJ2-5, is GAGVSQSPRYKVAKRGQDVALRCDPISGHVSLFWYQQALGQGPEFLTYFQNEAQLDKSGLPSDRFFAERPEGSVSTLKIQRTQQEDSAVYLCASSSGLETQYFGPGTRLLVL.

The rearrangement links TRBV27 to TRBJ2-2; 9 nucleotides match TRBD2. The V gene end was trimmed by 6 bases and the J gene end by 3 bases; junction bases not matched to a gene: 5. Germline CDR1 and CDR2: MNHEY and SMNVEV (reference sequence). The CDR3 consists of 15 residues. CDR3 in DNA: TGTGCCAGCAGGAATAGCGGGGGATACACCGGGGAGCTGTTTTTT. Its protein is CASRNSGGYTGELFF.

V and J are TRBV30 and TRBJ1-5, with TRBD1 matching 7 bases. J was trimmed by 3 bases and V by 3 bases; bases with no gene match: 5. CDR1 is GTSNPN and CDR2 is SVGIG in the germline V gene (reference sequence). This CDR3 region has 14 residues. CDR3 nucleotides: TGTGCCTGGAGCTATGGACAGGACAATCAGCCCCAGCATTTT. Amino acid sequence: CAWSYGQDNQPQHF.

The chain is built from TRBV18 and TRBJ2-6; TRBD1 matches at 7 bases. Unmatched junction bases numbered 3, after V lost 4 bases and J lost 3 bases. This CDR3 contains 15 residues. Germline CDR1 is KGHSH and CDR2 is LQKENI. The CDR3 loop is CASSLDRVGANVLTF. The CDR3 DNA reads as TGTGCCAGCTCACTTGACAGGGTTGGGGCCAACGTCCTGACTTTC.

The V gene is TRBV19, the J gene TRBJ2-2; D is unresolved. Germline V gene lookup returns CDR1 LNHDA and CDR2 SQIVND (reference sequence). Trimming took 1 base from V and 0 from J, leaving 9 bases between them. The CDR3 totals 16 residues. CDR3 nucleotides: TGTGCCAGTAGTATAGGGCCCTTCGCGAACACCGGGGAGCTGTTTTTT. The encoded protein is CASSIGPFANTGELFF.